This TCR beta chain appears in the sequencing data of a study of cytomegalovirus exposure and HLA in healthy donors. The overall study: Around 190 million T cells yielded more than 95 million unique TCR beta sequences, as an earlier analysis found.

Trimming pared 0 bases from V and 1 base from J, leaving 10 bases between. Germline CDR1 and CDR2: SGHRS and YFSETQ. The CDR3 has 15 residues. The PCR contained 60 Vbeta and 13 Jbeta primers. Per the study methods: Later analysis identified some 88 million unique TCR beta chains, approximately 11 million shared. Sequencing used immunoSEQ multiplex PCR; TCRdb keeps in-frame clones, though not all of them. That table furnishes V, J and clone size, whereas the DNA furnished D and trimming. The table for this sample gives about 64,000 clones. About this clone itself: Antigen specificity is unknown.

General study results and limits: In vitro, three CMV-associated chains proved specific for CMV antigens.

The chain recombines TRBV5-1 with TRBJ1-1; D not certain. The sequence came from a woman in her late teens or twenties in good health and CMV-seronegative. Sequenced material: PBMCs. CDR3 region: CASSLEGRENTEAFF. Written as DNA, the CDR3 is TGCGCCAGCAGCTTGGAAGGACGGGAGAACACTGAAGCTTTCTTT.